The TCR beta chain under discussion was sequenced for a study of blood T cell repertoires in COVID-19. In the study overall: Some COVID-19 samples were acute and others convalescent; all came from the United States, Italy and Spain. In each case, the material was cDNA or gDNA derived from T cells, B-cell-depleted T cells, or PBMCs.

Source study methods: Quantification of nucleated cells was approximated via reference gene primer amplification. The data were produced by immunoSEQ multiplex PCR, yet TCRdb's version contains in-frame clones alone and is incomplete. V and J calls and clone size are given by that table; D and trimming were obtained from the DNA. The sample holds roughly 240,000 clones, around 85% seen once. The sequenced sample was peripheral blood. The TCR originated in a woman aged 25-40 years who had recovered from COVID-19.

This CDR3 is CSTVAWSEAFF. DNA of the CDR3: TGCAGCACGGTCGCCTGGTCGGAAGCTTTCTTT. The chain combines TRBV20-1 with TRBJ1-1; D is unresolved. The germline V gene encodes CDR1 DFQATT and CDR2 SNEGSKA (reference sequence). The CDR3 contains 11 residues.